What follows describes a single T cell receptor (beta chain). Antigen: not known. In germline, CDR1 is MNHNY, CDR2 SVGAGI (reference sequence). CDR3 length: 14 amino acids. The V gene lost 6 bases and the J gene lost 4 bases, with 13 bases spanning the gap. This sample was taken from a study of cytomegalovirus exposure and HLA in healthy donors. General study findings and limits: The dataset shows that most TCR sequences were rare, while some public TCRs occurred in many donors. Overall, about 160 TCR beta chains were annotated as cytomegalovirus-associated.

The PCR was carried out with 60 Vbeta primers and 13 Jbeta primers. Profiled with immunoSEQ multiplex PCR; TCRdb holds only in-frame clones, not every one. The table has approximately 140,000 clones, 60% to 85% seen once; the top ten hold 13%. The sequenced material came from PBMCs. This TCR derives from a middle-aged man in good health and CMV-seropositive. The V call is TRBV6-6, the J call TRBJ1-5; D unclear. CDR3 in DNA: TGTGCCAGCAGCCCCGGGGTCCGAAATCAGCCCCAGCATTTT. It specifies CASSPGVRNQPQHF.